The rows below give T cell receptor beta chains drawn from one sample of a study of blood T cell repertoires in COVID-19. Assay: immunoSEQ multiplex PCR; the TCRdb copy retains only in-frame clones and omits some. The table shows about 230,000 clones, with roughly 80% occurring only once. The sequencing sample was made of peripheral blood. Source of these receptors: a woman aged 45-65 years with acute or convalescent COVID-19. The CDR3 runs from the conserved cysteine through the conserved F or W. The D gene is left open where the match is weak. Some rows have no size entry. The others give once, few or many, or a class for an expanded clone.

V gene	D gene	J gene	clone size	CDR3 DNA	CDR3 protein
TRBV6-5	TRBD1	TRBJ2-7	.	TGTGCCAGCAGTTACTCCTGGACAGGGGGAGAGTACGAGCAGTACTTC	CASSYSWTGGEYEQYF
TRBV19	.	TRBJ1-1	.	TGTGCCAGTAGTATTGCGGGGATCGGGGTTATTATGAACACTGAAGCTTTCTTT	CASSIAGIGVIMNTEAFF
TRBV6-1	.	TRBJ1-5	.	TGTGCCAGCAGTGAAGCAGGGGCCAGTCAGCCCCAGCATTTT	CASSEAGASQPQHF
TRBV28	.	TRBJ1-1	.	TGTGCCAGCAGTCCCCCCCATACTGTGAACACTGAAGCTTTCTTT	CASSPPHTVNTEAFF
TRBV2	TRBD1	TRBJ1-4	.	TGTGCCAGCAGTAGGCCGGGACAGGGAGACGAAAAACTGTTTTTT	CASSRPGQGDEKLFF
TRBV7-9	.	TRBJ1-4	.	TGTGCCAGCAGCTTAGGGGTCCGGAGGGCCTCGGTGGATGAAAAACTGTTTTTT	CASSLGVRRASVDEKLFF
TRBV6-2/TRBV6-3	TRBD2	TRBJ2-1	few	TGTGCCAGCAGTCAACTAGCGGGGGGGCGGTACAATGAGCAGTTCTTC	CASSQLAGGRYNEQFF
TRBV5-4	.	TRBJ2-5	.	TGTGCCAGCAGCCGATCGACTACACCAGCGGAGACCCAGTACTTC	CASSRSTTPAETQYF
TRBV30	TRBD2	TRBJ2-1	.	TGTGCCTGGAGTGTACTAGCGGGAGGGTCCTACAATGAGCAGTTCTTC	CAWSVLAGGSYNEQFF
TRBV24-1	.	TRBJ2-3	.	TGTGCCACCAGTGGGCCTGCTTTGGGCACAGATACGCAGTATTTT	CATSGPALGTDTQYF
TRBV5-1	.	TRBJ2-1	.	TGCGCCAGCAGCCCGGGGGACCGGAGGCTCAATGAGCAGTTCTTC	CASSPGDRRLNEQFF
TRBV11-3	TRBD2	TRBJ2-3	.	TGTGCCAGCAGCTTGGGACTAGCGGGGGTTGTTGATACGCAGTATTTT	CASSLGLAGVVDTQYF
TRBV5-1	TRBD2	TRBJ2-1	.	TGCGCCAGCAACGGGGGGTACAGCTCCTACAATGAGCAGTTCTTC	CASNGGYSSYNEQFF
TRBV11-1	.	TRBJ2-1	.	TGTGCCAGCAGCTTAAGCGGTGCACGGAACAATGAGCAGTTCTTC	CASSLSGARNNEQFF
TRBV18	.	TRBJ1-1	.	TGTGCCAGCTCACGACAGCAGAACACTGAAGCTTTCTTT	CASSRQQNTEAFF
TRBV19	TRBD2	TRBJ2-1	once	TGTGCCAGTAGTAAACTAGCGGAGGAGCAGTTCTTC	CASSKLAEEQFF
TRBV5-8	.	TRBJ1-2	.	TGTGCCAGCAGCTTTTCCAGGGTTGGCTACACCTTC	CASSFSRVGYTF
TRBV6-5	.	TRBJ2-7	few	TGTGCCAGCAGCAAACAACCTCTAGGCTCCTACGAGCAGTACTTC	CASSKQPLGSYEQYF
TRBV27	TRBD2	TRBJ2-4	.	TGTGCCAGCAGTTCTCTAGCGGGACGTGAGGGAGCCAAAAACATTCAGTACTTC	CASSSLAGREGAKNIQYF
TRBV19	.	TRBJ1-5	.	TGTGCCAGTAAGACAGGTCTTTATAGCAATCAGCCCCAGCATTTT	CASKTGLYSNQPQHF
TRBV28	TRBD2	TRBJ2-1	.	TGTGCCAGCAGTTTAGGCGGGGGGTACAATGAGCAGTTCTTC	CASSLGGGYNEQFF
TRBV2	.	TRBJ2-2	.	TGTGCCAGCAGTGGACTCGGGGGGAACACCGGGGAGCTGTTTTTT	CASSGLGGNTGELFF
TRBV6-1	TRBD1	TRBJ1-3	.	TGTGCCAGCAGTGAAAACCCGGGACAGGGAAGAAACACCATATATTTT	CASSENPGQGRNTIYF
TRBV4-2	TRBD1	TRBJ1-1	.	TGTGCCAGCAGCCGTGGACAGGGACTTAACACTGAAGCTTTCTTT	CASSRGQGLNTEAFF
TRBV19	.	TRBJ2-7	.	TGTGCCAGTAGTACCCAGGTTTTGGGGACTGCAGGGCACGAGCAGTACTTC	CASSTQVLGTAGHEQYF
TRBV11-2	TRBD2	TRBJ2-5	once	TGTGCCAGCAAACCAAGCGGGAACCAAGAGACCCAGTACTTC	CASKPSGNQETQYF
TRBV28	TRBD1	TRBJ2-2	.	TGTGCCAGCAGTTTATGGACAGGGGCGAACACCGGGGAGCTGTTTTTT	CASSLWTGANTGELFF
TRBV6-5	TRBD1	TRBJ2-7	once	TGTGCCAGCAGTTATGGACAGGGGGTCTCTCGATACGAGCAGTACTTC	CASSYGQGVSRYEQYF
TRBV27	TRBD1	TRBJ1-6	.	TGTGCCAGCAGTTTATCGAGGGACAGACATTCACCCCTCCACTTT	CASSLSRDRHSPLHF
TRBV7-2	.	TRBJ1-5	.	TGTGCCAGCAGCTTAGATTCGCAGGGAAATCAGCCCCAGCATTTT	CASSLDSQGNQPQHF
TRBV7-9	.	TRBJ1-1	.	TGTGCCAGCAGCCCCAGCGGCTGGGGGAACACTGAAGCTTTCTTT	CASSPSGWGNTEAFF